Shown below are 30 T cell receptor beta chains from a single sample sequenced in a study of blood T cells in healthy people across ages. Through a sample-barcoded 5' primer and a J-beta primer mix, a second PCR was run for roughly 6 to 12 cycles. TCRdb itself ran the 5' RACE reads through MiXCR, one entry per CDR3 protein. Of a few hundred thousand distinct CDR3 sequences listed, roughly half are singletons. The specimen sequenced was blood. All receptors derive from a man aged 55-75 years in good health.

This clonotype was recorded only once. This sequence joins TRBV7-2 and TRBJ1-5, with D perhaps TRBD1 (5 bases). The ends were cut back, 5 bases at V and 8 bases at J, with 16 bases in the middle. Germline values: CDR1 SGHTA, CDR2 FQGNSA. The CDR3 runs 14 residues. CDR3 in amino acids: CASSPWGSREPQHF. As DNA, the CDR3 is TGTGCCAGCAGCCCGTGGGGGTCGAGGGAGCCCCAGCATTTT.

The chain employs TRBV6-2 or TRBV6-3 and TRBJ2-5; no firm D call. In germline, CDR1 is MNHEY, CDR2 SVGEGT. V was pared by 6 bases and J by 5 bases, with 19 bases between. CDR3 length: 15 residues. The CDR3 DNA is TGTGCCAGCAGAGAATCCGGGTTCCTTGGGGAGACCCAGTACTTC. Translation: CASRESGFLGETQYF.

The chain has TRBV12-3 or TRBV12-4 and TRBJ2-1; 15 bases fit TRBD2. The CDR3 is 15 amino acids. V was pared by 6 bases and J by 10 bases, with 7 bases of the junction left unmatched. The CDR3 DNA reads TGTGCCAGCAGGCCAGGGACTAGCGGGAGGAGGGAGCAGTTCTTC. Its protein product is CASRPGTSGRREQFF.

To note about this clonotype: A junction end diverges from the germline sequence, so it may reflect a read error. The J gene is TRBJ2-5, the V gene TRBV6-5; D possibly corresponds to TRBD1 (7 bases). Germline CDR1 reads MNHEY; CDR2 reads SVGAGI. This CDR3 contains 16 residues. The CDR3 region has the DNA TGTGCCAGCAGTTACAAACAGGGGAGGTACCAAGGGACCCAGTACTTC. Residues: CASSYKQGRYQGTQYF.

The chain combines TRBV28 with TRBJ2-1, with TRBD2 matching over 11 bases. The germline V gene has CDR1 MDHEN and CDR2 SYDVKM. With V trimmed by 6 bases and J by 4 bases, 5 bases remained unmatched. The CDR3 runs 15 residues. CDR3 sequence reads: CASSQTSGTYNEQFF. DNA of the CDR3: TGTGCCAGCAGCCAGACTAGCGGGACTTACAATGAGCAGTTCTTC. The full variable domain, rest sourced from reference TRBV28 and TRBJ2-1, is DVKVTQSSRYLVKRTGEKVFLECVQDMDHENMFWYRQDPGLGLRLIYFSYDVKMKEKGDIPEGYSVSREKKERFSLILESASTNQTSMYLCASSQTSGTYNEQFFGPGTRLTVL.

This clonotype was observed once. The chain employs TRBV2 and TRBJ1-2; unclear D gene. The CDR3 length is 12 residues. Germline assignment: CDR1 SNHLY and CDR2 FYNNEI. Trimming stripped 3 bases from V and 5 bases from J, with 7 bases between. CDR3 amino acids: CASSDGLYGYTF. The DNA for the CDR3 is TGTGCCAGCAGTGATGGGCTTTATGGCTACACCTTC.

V is TRBV11-1 and J is TRBJ2-7, with D possibly TRBD1 on 8 matching bases. The J call may be wrong; the DNA end is better matched by TRBJ2-5. Per germline, CDR1 SGHAT and CDR2 FQDESV (reference sequence). There are 16 residues in the CDR3. This CDR3 is CASSQIRTGRGETQYF. The CDR3 nucleotides are TGTGCCAGCAGCCAAATCCGGACAGGGAGGGGGGAGACCCAGTACTTC.

The gene calls are TRBV12-3 or TRBV12-4 and TRBJ1-1; D remains unclear. V was pared by 3 bases and J by 0 bases, with 11 bases between. CDR3 length equals 15 residues. The CDR3 spells CASSFGEGLNTEAFF. In DNA, the CDR3 is TGTGCCAGCAGTTTTGGGGAGGGCCTGAACACTGAAGCTTTCTTT.

In its sample, this clonotype was seen once. The J gene is TRBJ2-1, the V gene TRBV12-3 or TRBV12-4, with TRBD2 as a possible D gene (6 bases). The ends were cut back, 3 bases at V and 8 bases at J, with 14 bases in the middle. This CDR3 is 14 amino acids long. The CDR3 sequence: CASSFRTTAYEQFF. CDR3 DNA: TGTGCCAGCAGTTTTAGGACTACCGCCTATGAGCAGTTCTTC.

This clonotype has a handful of counts. J is TRBJ2-7 and V is TRBV20-1; D gene uncertain. The CDR3 runs 14 residues. The germline V gene has CDR1 DFQATT and CDR2 SNEGSKA (reference sequence). Between the trimmed V and J ends, which lost 0 bases and 2 bases, there was a span of 11 bases. CDR3 residues: CSARDPGVTYEQYF. Written as DNA, the CDR3 is TGCAGTGCTAGAGATCCTGGGGTAACCTACGAGCAGTACTTC.

This chain joins TRBV7-2 and TRBJ1-5; 7 bases match TRBD1. The junction had 4 bases not matched to a gene; V was cut back by 5 bases and J by 3 bases. In germline, CDR1 is SGHTA, CDR2 FQGNSA. CDR3 size: 14 residues. The CDR3 here is CASSVGTVNQPQHF. In DNA form, the CDR3 reads TGTGCCAGCAGCGTCGGGACAGTCAATCAGCCCCAGCATTTT.

This clonotype was counted between two and nine times. The chain joins TRBV7-9 to TRBJ1-2, with 9 bases matching TRBD1. The CDR3 totals 14 residues. Germline V lookup: CDR1 SEHNR, CDR2 FQNEAQ (reference sequence). J was trimmed by 8 bases and V by 5 bases; bases with no gene match: 9. CDR3: CASSPPGTGNGYTF. CDR3 DNA: TGTGCCAGCAGCCCCCCCGGGACAGGGAACGGCTACACCTTC.

This clonotype was observed many times. The chain is built from TRBV7-2 and TRBJ2-5; tentative D call: TRBD1 (5 bases). CDR1 and CDR2 from the germline V gene are SGHTA and FQGNSA. This CDR3 spans 13 amino acids. Trimming removed 1 base from V and 4 bases from J, with 7 bases in between. For the CDR3, the DNA is TGTGCCAGCAGCTTAGTAGGGGCAGAGACCCAGTACTTC. It translates to CASSLVGAETQYF.

The chain employs TRBV7-9 and TRBJ2-7; D is unclear. The DNA matches TRBJ2-5 better at its end, which makes the J call doubtful. The length of the CDR3 is 12 residues. Germline V gives CDR1 SEHNR, CDR2 FQNEAQ (reference sequence). The CDR3 coding sequence is TGTGCCAGCAGATCCCTCAGAGAGACCCAGTACTTC. Its protein is CASRSLRETQYF.

This chain uses TRBV6-7 with TRBJ2-1; tentative D call: TRBD2 (5 bases). TRBV6-7 is an ORF for which the function is uncertain. The CDR3 totals 18 residues. The ends were cut back, 0 bases at V and 1 base at J, with 16 bases in the middle. CDR3 coding DNA: TGTGCCAGCAGTTACTCGAATAAGGACTTGGGTTCCTACAATGAGCAGTTCTTC. The encoded protein is CASSYSNKDLGSYNEQFF.

The gene calls are TRBV6-2 or TRBV6-3 and TRBJ2-5; weak D call: TRBD2 (6 bases). V lost 5 bases and J 0 bases, leaving 13 bases between the germline ends. There are 15 residues in the CDR3. The germline V gene has CDR1 MNHEY and CDR2 SVGEGT. CDR3 coding DNA: TGTGCCAGCAGTCCCCAGGGACTTCACCAAGAGACCCAGTACTTC. Encoded protein: CASSPQGLHQETQYF.

This sequence joins TRBV20-1 and TRBJ2-7; possible D gene TRBD2, 5 bases. The CDR3 is 14 residues long. Trimming shortened V by 0 bases and J by 2 bases, and 11 bases separated the two germline ends. The germline V gene encodes CDR1 DFQATT and CDR2 SNEGSKA (reference sequence). The CDR3 reads CSARDLSGTYEQYF. In DNA form, the CDR3 reads TGCAGTGCTAGAGATCTGAGCGGCACCTACGAGCAGTACTTC.

This clonotype turned up a few times. The rearrangement uses TRBV28 and TRBJ2-1, with a possible D match to TRBD1 (5 bases). This CDR3 is 14 amino acids long. Germline lookup yields CDR1 MDHEN and CDR2 SYDVKM. V gave up 8 bases and J gave up 8 bases, with 19 bases separating them. CDR3 residues: CASERLPDSHEQFF. DNA of the CDR3: TGTGCCAGCGAACGATTACCCGACAGTCATGAGCAGTTCTTC.

J is TRBJ2-5 and V is TRBV20-1; D is unresolved. Trimming took 6 bases from V and 5 from J, leaving 13 bases between them. The length of the CDR3 is 12 residues. The V gene's germline CDR1 is DFQATT and CDR2 SNEGSKA (reference sequence). CDR3 sequence reads: CSAPAVVETQYF. The CDR3, as DNA: TGCAGTGCCCCCGCGGTGGTCGAGACCCAGTACTTC.

This clonotype was counted a few times. The chain employs TRBV12-3 or TRBV12-4 and TRBJ2-1; the D is unclear. This CDR3 comprises 16 residues. V was trimmed by 7 bases and J by 0 bases, leaving 16 bases between them. The CDR3 reads CASTDPGRSSYNEQFF. The CDR3 DNA reads as TGTGCCAGCACCGACCCCGGACGGAGCTCCTACAATGAGCAGTTCTTC.

This clonotype was detected a few times. This sequence joins TRBV9 and TRBJ2-3; D is uncertain. CDR3 length: 13 residues. Germline V lookup: CDR1 SGDLS, CDR2 YYNGEE. Trimming stripped 0 bases from V and 5 bases from J, with 7 bases between. Written as DNA, the CDR3 is TGTGCCAGCAGCGTAGAGGGTTTAGATACGCAGTATTTT. Translation gives CASSVEGLDTQYF.

On this clonotype: Sequence at one end of the junction differs from germline and may be a read error. The chain couples TRBV28 to TRBJ2-3, with unresolved D. The CDR3 totals 15 residues. Germline V CDR1 and CDR2: MDHEN, SYDVKM. CDR3 DNA: TGTGCCAGCAGTCCACTGGACCTCCGCACGGATACGCAGTATTTT. Translating gives CASSPLDLRTDTQYF. The full variable domain, rest sourced from reference TRBV28 and TRBJ2-3, is DVKVTQSSRYLVKRTGEKVFLECVQDMDHENMFWYRQDPGLGLRLIYFSYDVKMKEKGDIPEGYSVSREKKERFSLILESASTNQTSMYLCASSPLDLRTDTQYFGPGTRLTVL.

In its sample, this clonotype was seen many times. The rearrangement joins TRBV28 to TRBJ2-7; D not resolved. The germline gives CDR1 MDHEN, CDR2 SYDVKM. CDR3 length equals 13 residues. V dropped 10 bases and J dropped 4 bases, with 17 bases sitting between them. The CDR3 coding sequence is TGTGCCACATCTGTGGGTGTGGGGTACGAGCAGTACTTC. Translating gives CATSVGVGYEQYF.

This clonotype has a handful of counts. The CDR3 coding sequence is TGTGCCAGCAGCTTCCCGACAGGATATAACTATGGCTACACCTTC. Residues: CASSFPTGYNYGYTF. The chain combines TRBV7-2 with TRBJ1-2, with a possible D match to TRBD1 (6 bases). The CDR3 is 15 amino acids. Per germline, CDR1 SGHTA and CDR2 FQGNSA. The V end was cut by 3 bases, the J end by 1 base, with 12 bases between.

This clonotype came up a few times. J is TRBJ1-5 and V is TRBV20-1, with 9 bases lining up with TRBD1. The CDR3 extends over 15 amino acids. The V and J ends lost 3 bases and 7 bases, in that order; junction bases with no gene match: 10. Germline V gives CDR1 DFQATT, CDR2 SNEGSKA (reference sequence). The CDR3 nucleotides are TGCAGTGCTAGGGCCGGGACAGGGTCACAGCAGCCCCAGCATTTT. Translated, it gives CSARAGTGSQQPQHF.

The chain has TRBV11-2 and TRBJ2-1; 11 positions agree with TRBD2. The CDR3 is 14 residues long. Trimming took 6 bases from V and 6 from J; bases not matched to a gene: 4. CDR1 is SGHAT and CDR2 is FQNNGV in the germline V gene. The CDR3: CASSPGLAANEQFF. For the CDR3, the DNA is TGTGCCAGCAGTCCGGGACTAGCGGCCAATGAGCAGTTCTTC.

This chain links TRBV3-1 with TRBJ2-3, with a weak D call TRBD2 (5 bases). This CDR3 region has 14 residues. CDR1 LGHDT and CDR2 YNNKEL come from the germline V gene (reference sequence). V was shortened by 3 bases and J by 0 bases, with 7 bases between the two germline ends. CDR3 sequence: CASSQRASTDTQYF. DNA for the CDR3: TGTGCCAGCAGCCAGAGGGCTAGCACAGATACGCAGTATTTT.

V usage is TRBV20-1 and J usage is TRBJ2-1; TRBD2 matches at 7 bases. Germline CDR1 and CDR2: DFQATT and SNEGSKA (reference sequence). The CDR3 is 15 amino acids. Germline trimming cut 3 bases from V and 2 bases from J; bases unmatched to any gene: 7. The CDR3 reads CSASDGLAAYNEQFF. CDR3 coding DNA: TGCAGTGCTAGCGACGGGCTAGCGGCCTACAATGAGCAGTTCTTC.

The chain uses TRBV5-1 and TRBJ2-5, with unresolved D. CDR3 length: 15 residues. Deletions cut 4 bases from V and 2 bases from J, with 15 bases between. The germline V gene encodes CDR1 SGHRS and CDR2 YFSETQ. CDR3 loop: CASSKESRRQETQYF. CDR3 nucleotides: TGCGCCAGCAGCAAGGAATCCCGGCGACAAGAGACCCAGTACTTC.

V and J are TRBV6-6 and TRBJ1-2; tentative D call: TRBD1 (5 bases). V lost 8 bases, J lost 6 bases, and 16 bases lay in between. The CDR3 has 13 amino acids. Germline CDR1 reads MNHNY; CDR2 reads SVGAGI (reference sequence). The CDR3 DNA sequence: TGTGCCAGCTCTGGCCCTACAGGAGATGGCTACACCTTC. Translation: CASSGPTGDGYTF.